Detailed here is one T cell receptor (beta chain). A read error may account for a junction end that differs from germline. This entry is derived from a study of tumor-infiltrating lymphocytes in primary liver carcinoma. From around 530 ng of total RNA, TCR beta-specific cDNA was reverse-transcribed using a constant-region primer. Libraries covering TCR beta were generated through three nested multiplex PCR rounds (using a slightly modified ARM-PCR). TCRdb reprocessed the multiplex PCR reads with MiXCR, giving one entry per CDR3 protein. Of more than 85,000 distinct CDR3 sequences in the sample, 80% to 85% were seen once. Unsorted bulk tissue of about 20-32 mg yielded co-extracted RNA and DNA. Through surgical resection, the patients' primary liver carcinoma was treated. The source material was liver tumor tissue from sampling region 3. Described subset: tumor region T3, left-lateral pole. The receptor was isolated from a man in his forties with primary liver carcinoma and hepatitis B virus infection.

DNA of the CDR3: TGTACCAGCAGCCCTGACGTCGGGTATGGCTACACCTTC. Its protein product is CTSSPDVGYGYTF. The chain links TRBV5-5 to TRBJ1-2; D gene unclear. CDR3 length: 13 amino acids. CDR1 is SGHKS, CDR2 YYEKEE, per germline (reference sequence).